The 21 T cell receptor beta chains below were found in one sample sequenced in a study of memory CD4+ T cells and cytomegalovirus serostatus. The sort gate was single viable CD3+CD4+CD8-CD45RO+ cells for memory CD4+ T cells. Clones were sequenced by immunoSEQ multiplex PCR, and TCRdb holds only the in-frame ones, with some missing. The sample lists around 84,000 clones; approximately 80% were seen once. What was sequenced was memory CD4+ T cells from blood. The receptors shown here come from an adult in good health and CMV-seronegative.

The V call is TRBV20-1, the J call TRBJ1-5; D is perhaps TRBD1 (6 bases). Germline CDR1 DFQATT, CDR2 SNEGSKA (reference sequence). V shed 5 bases and J shed 14 bases, with 13 bases lying between them. This CDR3 spans 10 amino acids. CDR3 in amino acids: CSAGFQGKHF. CDR3 DNA: TGCAGTGCTGGATTCCAGGGGAAGCATTTT.

The chain couples TRBV15 to TRBJ1-5, with TRBD1 identical over 7 bases. V gave up 3 bases and J gave up 4 bases; unmatched junction bases: 6. The germline gives CDR1 LNHNV, CDR2 YYDKDF (reference sequence). The CDR3 totals 15 residues. CDR3 DNA sequence: TGTGCCACCAGCAGTGGACAGGCGTGGAATCAGCCCCAGCATTTT. Protein: CATSSGQAWNQPQHF.

This rearrangement joins TRBV19 to TRBJ1-1; D unclear. Trimming took 7 bases from V and 0 from J, leaving 9 bases between them. Per the germline V gene, CDR1 is LNHDA and CDR2 is SQIVND (reference sequence). The CDR3 is 13 residues long. CDR3 nucleotides: TGTGCCAGTACGGTAGACTTGAACACTGAAGCTTTCTTT. Translating gives CASTVDLNTEAFF.

The V call is TRBV14, the J call TRBJ1-2; no clear D. Trimming removed 2 bases from V and 3 bases from J, with 10 bases in between. The CDR3 runs 14 residues. Germline V gene lookup returns CDR1 SGHDN and CDR2 FVKESK. The CDR3 DNA reads TGTGCCAGCAGCCAACTAGACCTGTACTATGGCTACACCTTC. Translated: CASSQLDLYYGYTF.

This rearrangement joins TRBV5-1 to TRBJ2-5, with a possible D match to TRBD1 (6 bases). The germline V gene encodes CDR1 SGHRS and CDR2 YFSETQ. V lost 4 bases and J lost 2, with 15 bases in between. This CDR3 is 15 amino acids long. CDR3 region: CASSIQRTDQETQYF. For the CDR3, the DNA is TGCGCCAGCAGCATCCAGAGGACAGATCAAGAGACCCAGTACTTC. Full variable domain (outside the CDR3, taken from reference TRBV5-1 and TRBJ2-5): KAGVTQTPRYLIKTRGQQVTLSCSPISGHRSVSWYQQTPGQGLQFLFEYFSETQRNKGNFPGRFSGRQFSNSRSEMNVSTLELGDSALYLCASSIQRTDQETQYFGPGTRLLVL.

The chain recombines TRBV18 with TRBJ1-1, with 7 bases aligning to TRBD1. The germline V gene encodes CDR1 KGHSH and CDR2 LQKENI. V was clipped by 6 bases and J by 0 bases; unmatched bases: 25. CDR3 length: 21 amino acids. The CDR3 DNA reads as TGTGCCAGCTCGTCACAATTGGGGAGACCGGGACAGTCGTCGATGAACACTGAAGCTTTCTTT. This encodes CASSSQLGRPGQSSMNTEAFF.

V and J are TRBV7-9 and TRBJ1-5, with D possibly matching TRBD1 (6 bases). V shed 6 bases and J shed 4 bases, with 13 bases lying between them. This CDR3 comprises 14 residues. The germline CDR1 and CDR2 sequences are SEHNR and FQNEAQ (reference sequence). This CDR3 is CASSLTGLNQPQHF. Written as DNA, the CDR3 is TGTGCCAGCAGTTTAACAGGGTTAAATCAGCCCCAGCATTTT.

The chain is built from TRBV5-1 and TRBJ1-6; D not resolved. Germline V gives CDR1 SGHRS, CDR2 YFSETQ. V lost 2 bases to trimming and J lost 6 bases, with 9 bases between them. The CDR3 length is 14 residues. CDR3 loop: CASSFSLTNSPLHF. The CDR3 bases are TGCGCCAGCAGCTTTTCTCTGACTAATTCACCCCTCCACTTT.

This chain joins TRBV30 and TRBJ2-6; no definite D call. V lost 4 bases to trimming and J lost 2 bases, with 12 bases between them. CDR3 size: 15 residues. Germline CDR1 GTSNPN, CDR2 SVGIG (reference sequence). The CDR3 sequence: CAWTPNVPGANVLTF. The CDR3 nucleotides read TGTGCCTGGACCCCGAACGTCCCTGGGGCCAACGTCCTGACTTTC.

This chain connects TRBV30 to TRBJ2-1, with unresolved D. Trimming cost V 2 bases and J 7 bases, with 21 bases left between them. CDR1 and CDR2 (germline): GTSNPN, SVGIG (reference sequence). The CDR3 length is 16 residues. CDR3 residues: CAWSRSLQDGMNEQFF. The CDR3, as DNA: TGTGCCTGGAGTCGGAGCTTGCAGGATGGGATGAATGAGCAGTTCTTC.

The CDR3 nucleotides are TGTGCCAGCAGCTTAGTCTGGAGCTCCTATAATTCACCCCTCCACTTT. Translation: CASSLVWSSYNSPLHF. The chain couples TRBV7-2 to TRBJ1-6; no firm D call. CDR3 length: 16 residues. V lost 1 base to trimming and J lost 0 bases, with 7 bases between them. Germline V CDR1 and CDR2: SGHTA, FQGNSA.

The chain has TRBV30 and TRBJ1-3; tentative D call: TRBD1 (5 bases). With 7 bases removed from V and 3 bases from J, the gap between germline ends came to 13 bases. CDR3 length equals 13 residues. Germline values: CDR1 GTSNPN, CDR2 SVGIG (reference sequence). The chain's CDR3 is CASKRGGGNTIYF. CDR3 sequence (DNA): TGTGCCTCGAAGAGGGGAGGTGGAAACACCATATATTTT.

This clone was recorded at least ten times. The chain is built from TRBV27 and TRBJ2-4; 11 bases match TRBD2. Germline V lookup: CDR1 MNHEY, CDR2 SMNVEV (reference sequence). This CDR3 contains 15 residues. V lost 8 bases and J lost 2; bases outside the gene matches: 5. The CDR3 region is CASGTSGGTKNIQYF. CDR3 DNA: TGTGCCAGCGGAACTAGCGGGGGAACCAAAAACATTCAGTACTTC.

This chain connects TRBV5-1 to TRBJ2-1, with TRBD2 as a possible D gene (5 bases). Between the trimmed V and J ends, which lost 2 bases and 8 bases, there was a span of 17 bases. The germline V gene has CDR1 SGHRS and CDR2 YFSETQ. This CDR3 spans 15 amino acids. CDR3 loop: CASSFRATDGDEQFF. The DNA of the CDR3 is TGCGCCAGCAGCTTCCGCGCCACAGACGGGGATGAGCAGTTCTTC.

Details on this clone: An end of the junction differs from the germline gene, which may be a read error. This rearrangement joins TRBV7-9 to TRBJ2-2, with 7 bases identical to TRBD2. The CDR3 runs 15 residues. Germline V gene data show CDR1 as SEHNR and CDR2 as FQNEAQ (reference sequence). The CDR3 bases are TGCGCCAGCAGCCAAGATAGGGAGGGAACCGGGGAGCTGTTTTTT. Encoded protein: CASSQDREGTGELFF.

The V gene is TRBV5-6, the J gene TRBJ1-6; D may be TRBD1 (6 bases). V lost 4 bases and J lost 1, with 6 bases in between. The CDR3 is 14 residues long. The V gene's germline CDR1 is SGHDT and CDR2 YYEEEE. CDR3: CASSQGSYNSPLHF. The CDR3 DNA sequence: TGTGCCAGCAGCCAGGGGTCCTATAATTCACCCCTCCACTTT.

The chain is built from TRBV6-1 and TRBJ2-3; D is unresolved. The V end was cut by 10 bases, the J end by 1 base, with 12 bases between. The CDR3 contains 13 residues. Germline V gives CDR1 MNHNS, CDR2 SASEGT. In DNA form, the CDR3 reads TGTGCCACCTCGCCCCCGGGCACAGATACGCAGTATTTT. It yields the protein CATSPPGTDTQYF.

The chain combines TRBV5-6 with TRBJ1-2, with 7 bases aligning to TRBD1. V trimming: 4 bases; J trimming: 4 bases; junction bases outside the gene matches: 10. In germline, CDR1 is SGHDT, CDR2 YYEEEE. The CDR3 is 15 residues long. This CDR3 is CASSPLGTDPYGYTF. In nucleotides, the CDR3 is TGTGCCAGCAGCCCACTTGGGACAGACCCCTATGGCTACACCTTC.

The chain carries TRBV7-3 and TRBJ2-3; 9 bases align to TRBD2. CDR3 size: 16 residues. V lost 5 bases to trimming and J lost 3 bases; unmatched junction nucleotides: 9. Germline V gene sequence: CDR1 SGHTA, CDR2 FQGTGA. The CDR3 nucleotides read TGTGCCAGCAGCAAACAGGCTAGCGGGGATACAGATACGCAGTATTTT. It specifies CASSKQASGDTDTQYF.

This clone was seen more than once but under ten times. This chain connects TRBV5-8 to TRBJ1-2; D unresolved. Germline loops: CDR1 SGHTS, CDR2 YDEGEE. V lost 0 bases and J lost 2, with 5 bases in between. The CDR3 runs 13 residues. CDR3 bases: TGTGCCAGCAGCTTGGCCGGGAACTATGGCTACACCTTC. Its protein product is CASSLAGNYGYTF. The full variable domain, with the rest looked up from reference TRBV5-8 and TRBJ1-2, is EAGVTQSPTHLIKTRGQQATLRCSPISGHTSVYWYQQALGLGLQFLLWYDEGEERNRGNFPPRFSGRQFPNYSSELNVNALELEDSALYLCASSLAGNYGYTFGSGTRLTVV.

The V call is TRBV29-1, the J call TRBJ2-3; 11 bases match TRBD1. Germline lookup yields CDR1 SQVTM and CDR2 ANQGSEA. CDR3 length: 15 amino acids. V lost 6 bases to trimming and J lost 4 bases; unmatched junction nucleotides: 9. CDR3 region: CSVDTGTGGPDTQYF. The CDR3, as DNA: TGCAGCGTAGACACCGGGACAGGGGGTCCAGATACGCAGTATTTT.